The 21 T cell receptor beta chains listed next were all sequenced from one sample in a study of T cell responses to AZD1222 COVID-19 vaccine. Profiling relied on immunoSEQ multiplex PCR, and the TCRdb table lists in-frame clones only, not all of them. Among 140,000 to 150,000 clones listed, 70% to 90% were seen once. The input for sequencing was peripheral blood, taken on day 0 of AZD1222 vaccination. The receptors derive from an adult in good health.

This sequence joins TRBV5-6 and TRBJ1-6, with a possible D match to TRBD1 (5 bases). The CDR3 is 14 amino acids. V was cut by 3 bases and J by 8 bases, with 12 bases left in between. The germline V gene has CDR1 SGHDT and CDR2 YYEEEE. The CDR3 reads CASSYGTDYSPLHF. The CDR3 DNA sequence: TGTGCCAGCAGCTACGGGACGGATTATTCACCCCTCCACTTT.

The CDR3 loop is CASSQAPGAGYTF. The CDR3 DNA is TGTGCCAGCAGCCAAGCCCCTGGGGCTGGCTACACCTTC. This chain joins TRBV3-1 (or the pseudogene TRBV3-2) and TRBJ1-2, with D possibly being TRBD1 (5 bases). Germline V gene lookup returns CDR1 LGHDT and CDR2 YNNKEL (reference sequence). V gave up 1 base and J gave up 7 bases, with 10 bases separating them. This CDR3 has 13 amino acids.

Here the CDR3 DNA reads TGTGCCAGTAGCCTCCGCACCGCTTTCTCTGGAAACACCATATATTTT. This codes for CASSLRTAFSGNTIYF. The V gene is TRBV19, the J gene TRBJ1-3; D ambiguous. V dropped 6 bases and J dropped 0 bases, with 15 bases sitting between them. The germline gives CDR1 LNHDA, CDR2 SQIVND (reference sequence). The CDR3 is made up of 16 amino acids.

This clone was detected a few times. The same CDR3 is also encoded by other DNA sequences in this sample. The chain links TRBV30 to TRBJ1-1; maybe TRBD1 (6 bases). Germline CDR1 and CDR2: GTSNPN and SVGIG (reference sequence). CDR3 length: 11 amino acids. V lost 2 bases to trimming and J lost 5 bases, with 6 bases between them. CDR3 region: CAWSRGTEAFF. In DNA form, the CDR3 reads TGTGCCTGGAGTAGGGGGACTGAAGCTTTCTTT.

The V and J genes are TRBV28 and TRBJ2-2; 7 nucleotides align to TRBD2. The CDR3 sequence is 15 residues long. J was trimmed by 2 bases and V by 7 bases; bases with no gene match: 7. Germline values: CDR1 MDHEN, CDR2 SYDVKM. CDR3 DNA sequence: TGTGCCAGCACCCCGGGGGGACCTAACACCGGGGAGCTGTTTTTT. Its protein is CASTPGGPNTGELFF.

This clone has only one observation. The chain uses TRBV7-6 and TRBJ1-2; 7 bases align to TRBD1. V gave up 5 bases and J gave up 8 bases; unmatched junction bases: 8. Germline-derived CDR1 and CDR2 are SGHVS and FNYEAQ. The CDR3 contains 13 residues. DNA of the CDR3: TGTGCCAGCAGCGAGACAGGGTGGCAGGGCTACACCTTC. It is translated as CASSETGWQGYTF.

Concerning this clone: Other DNA sequences within the sample encode an identical CDR3. This chain joins TRBV12-3 or TRBV12-4 and TRBJ1-4; D gene uncertain. The CDR3 loop spans 11 amino acids. The ends were cut back, 3 bases at V and 8 bases at J, with 4 bases in the middle. In DNA, the CDR3 is TGTGCCAGCAGTTTGGGAGAAAAACTGTTTTTT. It is translated as CASSLGEKLFF.

As regards this clone: Other DNA sequences from this sample encode an identical CDR3 as well. J is TRBJ1-2 and V is TRBV18; D is uncertain. Germline V lookup: CDR1 KGHSH, CDR2 LQKENI. The CDR3 totals 14 residues. Trimming cost V 0 bases and J 3 bases, with 8 bases left between them. This CDR3 is CASSPPGSDYGYTF. The CDR3 DNA follows: TGTGCCAGCTCACCACCTGGCAGCGACTATGGCTACACCTTC.

CDR3 DNA sequence: TGTGCCAGCAGTCTAGGGACAGGGAACAATCAGCCCCAGCATTTT. Protein product: CASSLGTGNNQPQHF. The rearrangement links TRBV28 to TRBJ1-5; TRBD1 matches 9 bases. The germline V gene encodes CDR1 MDHEN and CDR2 SYDVKM. The ends lost 5 bases at V and 3 bases at J; junction bases unmatched: 5. CDR3 size: 15 residues.

As to this clone: The same CDR3 is also encoded by other DNA sequences in this sample. The V and J genes are TRBV3-1 (or the pseudogene TRBV3-2) and TRBJ1-3, with D unclear. Trimming removed 1 base from V and 1 base from J, with 5 bases in between. The CDR3 contains 14 residues. From germline, CDR1 is LGHDT and CDR2 YNNKEL (reference sequence). DNA for the CDR3: TGTGCCAGCAGCCAAGGTGGTTCTGGAAACACCATATATTTT. Translating it yields CASSQGGSGNTIYF.

The rearrangement links TRBV7-2 to TRBJ2-7, with D perhaps TRBD2 (5 bases). The CDR3 is 13 residues long. Germline CDR1 and CDR2: SGHTA and FQGNSA. V shed 5 bases and J shed 3 bases, with 11 bases lying between them. Written as DNA, the CDR3 is TGTGCCAGCAGCACACTAGGTAACTACGAGCAGTACTTC. Residues: CASSTLGNYEQYF. The complete variable domain, with remaining parts taken from reference TRBV7-2 and TRBJ2-7, reads GAGVSQSPSNKVTEKGKDVELRCDPISGHTALYWYRQSLGQGLEFLIYFQGNSAPDKSGLPSDRFSAERTGGSVSTLTIQRTQQEDSAVYLCASSTLGNYEQYFGPGTRLTVT.

The chain joins TRBV11-2 to TRBJ2-4, with D possibly being TRBD2 (5 bases). The V and J ends lost 4 bases and 0 bases respectively, with 10 bases between them. The CDR3 loop spans 15 amino acids. Germline V gene lookup returns CDR1 SGHAT and CDR2 FQNNGV. CDR3 region: CASSSMGVAKNIQYF. CDR3 coding DNA: TGTGCCAGCAGCTCTATGGGAGTAGCCAAAAACATTCAGTACTTC. Variable domain in full (rest from reference TRBV11-2 and TRBJ2-4): EAGVAQSPRYKIIEKRQSVAFWCNPISGHATLYWYQQILGQGPKLLIQFQNNGVVDDSQLPKDRFSAERLKGVDSTLKIQPAKLEDSAVYLCASSSMGVAKNIQYFGAGTRLSVL.

This clone came up once. This chain links TRBV2 with TRBJ1-3; D not certain. The V gene lost 5 bases and the J gene lost 3 bases, with 8 bases spanning the gap. The V gene's germline CDR1 is SNHLY and CDR2 FYNNEI. The CDR3 has 13 amino acids. CDR3 in DNA: TGTGCCAGCAGTCTAGAGAGTGGAAACACCATATATTTT. Protein product: CASSLESGNTIYF. Using reference TRBV2 and TRBJ1-3 for the parts outside the CDR3, the full variable domain is EPEVTQTPSHQVTQMGQEVILRCVPISNHLYFYWYRQILGQKVEFLVSFYNNEISEKSEIFDDQFSVERPDGSNFTLKIRSTKLEDSAMYFCASSLESGNTIYFGEGSWLTVV.

The sample holds one count of this clone. This chain links TRBV6-5 with TRBJ1-1, with 9 bases that match TRBD1. Germline trimming cut 6 bases from V and 5 bases from J; bases unmatched to any gene: 4. Germline CDR1 is MNHEY and CDR2 is SVGAGI. The CDR3 runs to 13 residues. CDR3 bases: TGTGCCAGCAGGGTACAGGGGGCAACTGAAGCTTTCTTT. Its translation: CASRVQGATEAFF.

This clone appeared a single time. The V gene is TRBV10-3, the J gene TRBJ2-7; D remains ambiguous. Germline lookup yields CDR1 ENHRY and CDR2 SYGVKD. This CDR3 comprises 14 residues. Trimming removed 1 base from V and 6 bases from J, with 13 bases in between. The CDR3 DNA reads as TGTGCCATCAGTGAGTACCAATCTAAGCCCGAGCAGTACTTC. The encoded protein is CAISEYQSKPEQYF.

The chain uses TRBV18 and TRBJ1-2; 7 nucleotides agree with TRBD1. The length of the CDR3 is 16 residues. The junction had 6 bases not matched to a gene; V was cut back by 1 base and J by 1 base. From germline, CDR1 is KGHSH and CDR2 LQKENI. CDR3 DNA: TGTGCCAGCTCACCACAATGGGGGACAGTTAACTATGGCTACACCTTC. This encodes CASSPQWGTVNYGYTF.

CDR3 in DNA: TGCGCCAGCAGCTTCGGGGGGCGGGACACTGAAGCTTTCTTT. This gives the protein CASSFGGRDTEAFF. V usage is TRBV5-1 and J usage is TRBJ1-1; TRBD1 is a possible D gene (6 bases). Between the trimmed V and J ends, which lost 2 bases and 3 bases, there was a span of 11 bases. CDR3 length equals 14 residues. From germline, CDR1 is SGHRS and CDR2 YFSETQ.

The J gene is TRBJ2-7, the V gene TRBV10-3; D is ambiguous. CDR3 length: 13 amino acids. Trimming left V 3 bases short and J 6 bases short, with 12 bases between. Germline V gene lookup returns CDR1 ENHRY and CDR2 SYGVKD. Written as DNA, the CDR3 is TGTGCCATCAGTGAATTTGTAGTTCCCGAGCAGTACTTC. It yields the protein CAISEFVVPEQYF.

This clone was recorded only once. The gene calls are TRBV11-2 and TRBJ2-5; TRBD2 aligns across 12 bases. The CDR3 covers 17 residues. CDR1 is SGHAT, CDR2 FQNNGV, per germline. Losses at the gene ends were 0 bases for V and 5 bases for J; bases not matched to a gene: 7. CDR3 in amino acids: CASSLEGGLAGGETQYF. CDR3 sequence (DNA): TGTGCCAGCAGCTTAGAAGGAGGCCTAGCGGGGGGGGAGACCCAGTACTTC.

This clone was found a few times. The V and J genes are TRBV27 and TRBJ1-5; D uncertain. Germline V gene sequence: CDR1 MNHEY, CDR2 SMNVEV (reference sequence). The CDR3 is 13 amino acids. V was pared by 2 bases and J by 6 bases, with 8 bases between. DNA of the CDR3: TGTGCCAGCAGTTTAGGGTCAGGTCAGCCCCAGCATTTT. Translated: CASSLGSGQPQHF.

This clone was counted a few times. This chain connects TRBV7-2 to TRBJ2-7, with D uncertain. CDR1 SGHTA and CDR2 FQGNSA come from the germline V gene. The CDR3 runs to 13 residues. The germline V and J ends were trimmed by 1 base and 7 bases, with 11 bases remaining between them. The CDR3 reads CASSLGATREQYF. The CDR3 DNA reads as TGTGCCAGCAGCTTAGGGGCGACCAGGGAGCAGTACTTC.